This TCR beta chain is from a study of identical twins. Using its own MiXCR run on the 5' RACE reads, TCRdb lists one record per CDR3 protein. The data show more than 650,000 distinct CDR3 sequences, roughly 6% seen once. CDR3 length: 15 residues. Germline V gives CDR1 SGHRS, CDR2 YFSETQ. The V end was cut by 4 bases, the J end by 0 bases, with 12 bases between. The chain has TRBV5-1 and TRBJ2-3; D ambiguous. This sequence originates from a man between 18 and 35 years old in good health. The sequencing input was naive T cells sorted from blood. The CDR3 region is CASSRSSPSTDTQYF. The CDR3 region has the DNA TGCGCCAGCAGCCGGTCGAGCCCTAGCACAGATACGCAGTATTTT.